The present entry profiles one T cell receptor beta chain with its context. This clone has only one observation. Its antigen is not yet known. No much larger clonotype is one base removed from it; base qualities were not supplied. This entry comes from a study of T cell changes during pregnancy in multiple sclerosis (dated by TCRdb to between 2019 and 2020). Looking at the study overall: The study looked at changes in the T cell repertoire across pregnancy in women with multiple sclerosis.

The CDR3 goes from the cysteine to the phenylalanine over 14 residues. Just the 42-base CDR3 DNA is kept, in frame starting at base 1. CDR1 MNHEY and CDR2 SVGAGI were looked up in the germline V gene. V is cut back by 2 bases and J by 3 bases, with 4 bases in the junction unmatched. Library construction relied on the immunoSEQ multiplex PCR assay. In TCRdb, the immuneACCESS table is reduced to in-frame sequences with V and J assigned. These tables do not hold every clone; where another copy was compared, an unresolved V gene accounts for under half, and the others remain unexplained. Present in this sample are about 130,000 clones, less than 97% of which were seen just once. The ten largest clones take up over 0.35% of the sample.

This TCR came from a female donor with multiple sclerosis, enrolled in a pregnancy study. The chain is made from TRBV6-5 and TRBJ2-7; 7 bases in the middle match TRBD1. The sample in question was peripheral blood, obtained after pregnancy. Here is the DNA: TGTGCCAGCAGTTACGACCGGGACAGCTACGAGCAGTACTTC. Translation gives CASSYDRDSYEQYF.